The present entry profiles one T cell receptor (beta chain) with its context. What it binds is unknown. Trimming pared 7 bases from V and 11 bases from J, leaving 13 bases between. Looked up from germline, CDR1 is MNHNY and CDR2 is SVGAGI (reference sequence). CDR3 length: 11 residues. Some clones are missing from TCRdb's copy, which holds only in-frame ones; the method was immunoSEQ multiplex PCR. The sample shows some 30,000 clones, about 84% of them seen only once. This entry comes from a study of OX40 agonist ivuxolimab in advanced cancers. Study summary: A history of anti-PD-1, anti-PD-L1 or anti-CTLA-4 therapy was acceptable, and more than 30% had some.

Study-wide findings and caveats: Expanded clones tended on average to be more numerous among CD8+ T cells than CD4+. Clonal expansion from baseline to week 6 occurred in both CD4+ and CD8+ T cells.

This TCR was sampled from an adult with an advanced solid tumor such as melanoma, head and neck, liver or kidney cancer. V is TRBV6-6 and J is TRBJ2-3; D call uncertain. This specimen consisted of CD4+ or CD8+ T cells sorted from blood, obtained in a trial of the OX40 agonist ivuxolimab. The CDR3 DNA sequence: TGTGCCAGCACCTCGGGCAGGCAGCAGTATTTT. This gives the protein CASTSGRQQYF.